A single sample gave rise to the 17 T cell receptor beta chains below, sequenced in a study of Ad26.COV2.S vaccination and SARS-CoV-2 variants (dated by TCRdb to about 2021). This specimen's treatment or condition label, per the study, means: some 20 received Ad26.COV2.S at low or high dose, single or two shots; about 5 received placebo; per-sample allocation not given. Repertoires of vaccine and placebo recipients were sequenced from samples collected on day 63 after the first injection. Library prep was done by the immunoSEQ multiplex PCR assay. In TCRdb, the immuneACCESS table is reduced to in-frame sequences with V and J assigned. These tables do not hold every clone; where another copy was compared, an unresolved V gene accounts for under half, and the others remain unexplained. The sample has 300,000 to 400,000 clones on record, roughly 90% of them singletons. The ten largest account for approximately 12% of the sample.

The sample in question was peripheral blood, obtained in a trial of Ad26.COV2.S vaccine versus placebo. These receptors came from a person aged 18 to 65 who received the Ad26.COV2.S COVID-19 vaccine or a placebo.

As to this clone: Other DNA sequences within the sample encode an identical CDR3. The chain combines TRBV5-1 with TRBJ1-2; the match to TRBD1 covers 11 bases. The V gene end was trimmed by 4 bases and the J gene end by 2 bases; junction bases not matched to a gene: 4. CDR1 SGHRS and CDR2 YFSETQ come from the germline V gene. This CDR3 is built from 15 residues. CDR3 nucleotides: TGCGCCAGCAGCCTCGGACAGGGGGCGAACTATGGCTACACCTTC. The encoded protein is CASSLGQGANYGYTF. The whole variable domain, filled in from reference TRBV5-1 and TRBJ1-2, reads KAGVTQTPRYLIKTRGQQVTLSCSPISGHRSVSWYQQTPGQGLQFLFEYFSETQRNKGNFPGRFSGRQFSNSRSEMNVSTLELGDSALYLCASSLGQGANYGYTFGSGTRLTVV.

In its sample, this clone was seen once. V gene TRBV7-3 combines with J gene TRBJ2-3; 8 bases agree with TRBD2. V shed 5 bases, J shed 4 bases, and the junction held 5 bases outside the gene matches. Germline V gene lookup returns CDR1 SGHTA and CDR2 FQGTGA. The CDR3 is 14 amino acids. As DNA, the CDR3 is TGTGCCAGCAGCCTACTAGCGGACTCAGATACGCAGTATTTT. This encodes CASSLLADSDTQYF.

V is TRBV4-1 and J is TRBJ2-3; 7 bases fit TRBD1. Germline V lookup: CDR1 MGHRA, CDR2 YSYEKL. With 1 base clipped from V and 3 bases from J, the junction kept 4 bases outside the gene matches. CDR3 length: 15 residues. CDR3 coding DNA: TGCGCCAGCAGCCAAGGGGACAGAAAAACAGATACGCAGTATTTT. It translates to CASSQGDRKTDTQYF.

This chain's CDR3 is CASGGADTQYF. CDR3 DNA sequence: TGCGCCAGCGGGGGGGCAGATACGCAGTATTTT. The V gene is TRBV4-3, the J gene TRBJ2-3, with 7 bases matching TRBD2. V dropped 8 bases and J dropped 4; count of bases not matched to a gene: 0. The CDR3 spans 11 residues. Germline CDR1 is LGHNA and CDR2 is YSLEER.

The chain combines TRBV14 with TRBJ1-1; D not resolved. The V end was cut by 1 base, the J end by 2 bases, with 8 bases between. The CDR3 extends over 14 amino acids. CDR1 and CDR2 (germline): SGHDN, FVKESK. The CDR3 sequence: CASSQAEINTEAFF. CDR3 coding DNA: TGTGCCAGCAGCCAAGCAGAGATTAACACTGAAGCTTTCTTT.

The genes are TRBV24-1 and TRBJ2-1, with 9 bases that match TRBD2. With 4 bases clipped from V and 5 bases from J, the junction kept 14 bases outside the gene matches. Germline CDR1 is KGHDR and CDR2 is SFDVKD. This CDR3 spans 18 amino acids. CDR3 in DNA: TGTGCCACCAGTGACCGTTATAGCGGGAGCAGATACCACAATGAGCAGTTCTTC. Translating gives CATSDRYSGSRYHNEQFF.

The chain combines TRBV9 with TRBJ2-6; D is unresolved. Per germline, CDR1 SGDLS and CDR2 YYNGEE. V lost 1 base to trimming and J lost 0 bases, with 2 bases between them. The CDR3 length is 14 residues. The DNA of the CDR3 is TGTGCCAGCAGCGTATTCTCTGGGGCCAACGTCCTGACTTTC. Amino acids: CASSVFSGANVLTF.

The chain links TRBV6-5 to TRBJ2-5; TRBD2 matches 9 bases. The CDR3 has 15 amino acids. Germline V gene lookup returns CDR1 MNHEY and CDR2 SVGAGI. J lost 1 base, V lost 5 bases, and 5 bases had no gene match. The CDR3 DNA sequence: TGTGCCAGCAGTAGTAGCGGGGGCCTCCAAGAGACCCAGTACTTC. It is translated as CASSSSGGLQETQYF.

A single count supports this clone. This chain links TRBV28 with TRBJ2-7; 7 bases align to TRBD2. The CDR3 runs to 16 residues. Germline CDR1 reads MDHEN; CDR2 reads SYDVKM. V was pared by 3 bases and J by 3 bases, with 11 bases of the junction left unmatched. CDR3 in amino acids: CASSFSGPGLRYEQYF. The CDR3 coding sequence is TGTGCCAGCAGTTTTTCCGGCCCGGGACTACGCTACGAGCAGTACTTC. Looking up the rest from reference TRBV28 and TRBJ2-7 gives the full variable domain: DVKVTQSSRYLVKRTGEKVFLECVQDMDHENMFWYRQDPGLGLRLIYFSYDVKMKEKGDIPEGYSVSREKKERFSLILESASTNQTSMYLCASSFSGPGLRYEQYFGPGTRLTVT.

The V call is TRBV7-2, the J call TRBJ2-1; D gene uncertain. CDR1 is SGHTA, CDR2 FQGNSA, per germline. V lost 1 base and J lost 10, with 14 bases in between. There are 14 residues in the CDR3. The CDR3 loop is CASSLDIGSREQFF. The CDR3 DNA follows: TGTGCCAGCAGCTTAGATATCGGTAGTAGGGAGCAGTTCTTC. The full variable domain, completed using reference TRBV7-2 and TRBJ2-1, is GAGVSQSPSNKVTEKGKDVELRCDPISGHTALYWYRQSLGQGLEFLIYFQGNSAPDKSGLPSDRFSAERTGGSVSTLTIQRTQQEDSAVYLCASSLDIGSREQFFGPGTRLTVL.

The table lists this clone with a few counts. The chain recombines TRBV6-6 with TRBJ1-1, with unresolved D. Trimming cost V 5 bases and J 4 bases, with 11 bases left between them. This CDR3 has 13 residues. Germline values: CDR1 MNHNY, CDR2 SVGAGI (reference sequence). The DNA for the CDR3 is TGTGCCAGCAGTCCGTTTGAGCGCACTGAAGCTTTCTTT. The encoded protein is CASSPFERTEAFF.

This chain joins TRBV28 and TRBJ2-4; D is possibly TRBD2 (7 bases). Trimming removed 6 bases at V and 4 bases at J, with 22 bases between. The CDR3 has 17 amino acids. Germline-derived CDR1 and CDR2 are MDHEN and SYDVKM. CDR3 region: CASSTGRREGRKNIQYF. The DNA for the CDR3 is TGTGCCAGCAGCACAGGGAGGAGGGAGGGTCGGAAAAACATTCAGTACTTC.

This clone has a single count. The gene calls are TRBV7-2 and TRBJ2-7; D gene uncertain. With 1 base removed from V and 3 bases from J, the gap between germline ends came to 7 bases. Germline-derived CDR1 and CDR2 are SGHTA and FQGNSA. There are 13 residues in the CDR3. CDR3 loop: CASSLGVGYEQYF. The CDR3 bases are TGTGCCAGCAGCTTAGGGGTGGGCTACGAGCAGTACTTC.

The CDR3 sequence: CASSFGRGGTDTQYF. The DNA of the CDR3 is TGTGCCAGCAGCTTCGGGAGGGGAGGAACAGATACGCAGTATTTT. The rearrangement links TRBV7-9 to TRBJ2-3, with 8 positions matching TRBD2. The CDR3 has 15 amino acids. Germline V gene sequence: CDR1 SEHNR, CDR2 FQNEAQ (reference sequence). Trimming took 3 bases from V and 3 from J; bases not matched to a gene: 5.

J is TRBJ2-6 and V is TRBV3-1 (or the pseudogene TRBV3-2); D not resolved. There are 16 residues in the CDR3. The germline V gene encodes CDR1 LGHDT and CDR2 YNNKEL (reference sequence). V was pared by 1 base and J by 0 bases, with 7 bases between. The DNA for the CDR3 is TGTGCCAGCAGCCAAGGACCCGCCTCTGGGGCCAACGTCCTGACTTTC. Translated, it gives CASSQGPASGANVLTF.

The rearrangement joins TRBV7-9 to TRBJ2-1; TRBD2 aligns across 9 bases. V dropped 5 bases and J dropped 10; count of bases not matched to a gene: 3. Germline V gene lookup returns CDR1 SEHNR and CDR2 FQNEAQ (reference sequence). This CDR3 spans 12 amino acids. The CDR3 nucleotides read TGTGCCAGCAGCCCCACTAGCGGGGAGCAGTTCTTC. Translation: CASSPTSGEQFF.

The chain has TRBV5-4 and TRBJ2-3; D is unresolved. Germline CDR1 is SGHNT and CDR2 is YYREEE (reference sequence). The CDR3 extends over 13 amino acids. The V gene lost 4 bases and the J gene lost 4 bases, with 10 bases spanning the gap. The CDR3 here is CASSSRSPDTQYF. The CDR3 DNA sequence: TGTGCCAGCAGCAGCCGGTCGCCAGATACGCAGTATTTT.